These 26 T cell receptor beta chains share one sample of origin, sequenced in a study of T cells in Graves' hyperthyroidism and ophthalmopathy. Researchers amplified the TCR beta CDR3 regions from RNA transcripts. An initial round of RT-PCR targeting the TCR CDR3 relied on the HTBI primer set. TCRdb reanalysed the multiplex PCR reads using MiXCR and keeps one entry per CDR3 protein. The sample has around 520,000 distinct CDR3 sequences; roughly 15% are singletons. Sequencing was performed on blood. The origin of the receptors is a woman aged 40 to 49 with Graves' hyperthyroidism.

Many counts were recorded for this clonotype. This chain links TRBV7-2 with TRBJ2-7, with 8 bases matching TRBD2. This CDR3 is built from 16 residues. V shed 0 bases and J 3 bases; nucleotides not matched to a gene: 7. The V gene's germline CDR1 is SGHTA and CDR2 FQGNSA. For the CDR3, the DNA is TGTGCCAGCAGCTTAGCGTTTGATAGCGGGATCTACGAGCAGTACTTC. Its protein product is CASSLAFDSGIYEQYF.

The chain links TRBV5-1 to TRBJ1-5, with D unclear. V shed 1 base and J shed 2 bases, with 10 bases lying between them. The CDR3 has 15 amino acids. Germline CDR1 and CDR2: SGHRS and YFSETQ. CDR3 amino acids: CASSLSSDGNQPQHF. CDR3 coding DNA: TGCGCCAGCAGCTTGAGCTCGGACGGCAATCAGCCCCAGCATTTT.

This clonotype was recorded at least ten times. CDR3 protein: CASSRGLAGEVEQFF. The CDR3 nucleotides are TGTGCCAGCTCACGCGGACTAGCGGGAGAGGTTGAGCAGTTCTTC. V and J are TRBV18 and TRBJ2-1, with 13 bases that match TRBD2. The J segment lost 9 bases and the V segment lost 4 bases, leaving 6 bases of the junction unmatched. This CDR3 region has 15 residues. Germline V lookup: CDR1 KGHSH, CDR2 LQKENI.

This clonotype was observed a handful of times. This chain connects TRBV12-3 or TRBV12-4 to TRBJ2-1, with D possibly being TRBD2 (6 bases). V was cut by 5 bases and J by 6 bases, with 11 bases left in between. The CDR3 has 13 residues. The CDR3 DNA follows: TGTGCCAGCAGTGGAGGGTACCTCAATGAGCAGTTCTTC. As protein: CASSGGYLNEQFF.

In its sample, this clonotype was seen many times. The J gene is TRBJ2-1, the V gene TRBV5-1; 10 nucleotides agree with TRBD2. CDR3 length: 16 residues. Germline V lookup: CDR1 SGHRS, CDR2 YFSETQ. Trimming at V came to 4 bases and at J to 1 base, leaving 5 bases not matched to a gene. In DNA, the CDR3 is TGCGCCAGCAGCCCTAGCGGGAGTAGGTCCTACAATGAGCAGTTCTTC. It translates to CASSPSGSRSYNEQFF.

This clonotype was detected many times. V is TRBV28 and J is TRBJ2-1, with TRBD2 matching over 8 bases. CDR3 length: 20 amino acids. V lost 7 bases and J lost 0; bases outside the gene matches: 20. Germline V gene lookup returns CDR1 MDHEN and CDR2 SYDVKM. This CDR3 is CASTATGPAGAPSSYNEQFF. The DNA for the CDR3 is TGTGCCAGCACAGCCACAGGGCCAGCGGGAGCCCCAAGCTCCTACAATGAGCAGTTCTTC.

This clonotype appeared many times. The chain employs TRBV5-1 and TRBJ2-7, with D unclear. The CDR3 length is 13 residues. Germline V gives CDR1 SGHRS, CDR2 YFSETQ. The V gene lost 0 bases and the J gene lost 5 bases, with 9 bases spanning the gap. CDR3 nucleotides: TGCGCCAGCAGCTTGGCGGTTGCTAACGAGCAGTACTTC. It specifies CASSLAVANEQYF.

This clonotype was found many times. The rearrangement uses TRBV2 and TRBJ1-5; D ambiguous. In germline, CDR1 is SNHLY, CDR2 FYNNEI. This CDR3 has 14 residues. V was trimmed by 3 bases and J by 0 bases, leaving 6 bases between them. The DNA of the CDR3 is TGTGCCAGCAGTGAGGTGGCTAGCAATCAGCCCCAGCATTTT. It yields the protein CASSEVASNQPQHF.

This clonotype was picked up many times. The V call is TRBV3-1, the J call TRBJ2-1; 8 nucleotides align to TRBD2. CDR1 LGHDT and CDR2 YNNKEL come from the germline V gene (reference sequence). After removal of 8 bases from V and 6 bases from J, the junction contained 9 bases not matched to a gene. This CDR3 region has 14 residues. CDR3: CASREGGRGNEQFF. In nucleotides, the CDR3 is TGTGCCAGCCGGGAGGGAGGACGGGGCAATGAGCAGTTCTTC.

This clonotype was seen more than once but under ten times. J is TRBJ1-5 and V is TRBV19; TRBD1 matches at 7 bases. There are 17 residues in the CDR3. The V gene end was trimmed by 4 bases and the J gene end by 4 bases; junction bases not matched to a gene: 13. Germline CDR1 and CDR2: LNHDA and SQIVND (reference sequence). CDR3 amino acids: CASSTRLRGDSNQPQHF. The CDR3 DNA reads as TGTGCCAGTAGTACCCGGCTCCGTGGGGACAGTAATCAGCCCCAGCATTTT.

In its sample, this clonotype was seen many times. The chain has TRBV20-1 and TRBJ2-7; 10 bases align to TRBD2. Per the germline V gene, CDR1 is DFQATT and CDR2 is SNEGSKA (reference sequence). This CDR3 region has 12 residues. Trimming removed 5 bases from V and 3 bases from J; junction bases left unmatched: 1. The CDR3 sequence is CSAGLADYEQYF. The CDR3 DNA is TGCAGTGCTGGACTAGCGGACTACGAGCAGTACTTC.

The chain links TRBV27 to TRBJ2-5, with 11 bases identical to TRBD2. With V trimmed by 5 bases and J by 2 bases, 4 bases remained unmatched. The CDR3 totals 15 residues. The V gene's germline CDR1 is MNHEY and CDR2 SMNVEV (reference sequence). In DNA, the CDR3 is TGTGCCAGCAGTCCGGTAGCGGGAGGGCAAGAGACCCAGTACTTC. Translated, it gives CASSPVAGGQETQYF.

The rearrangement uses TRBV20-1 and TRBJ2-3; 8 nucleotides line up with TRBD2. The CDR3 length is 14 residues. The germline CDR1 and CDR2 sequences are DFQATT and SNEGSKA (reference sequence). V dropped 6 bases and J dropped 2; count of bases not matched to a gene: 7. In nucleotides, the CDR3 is TGCAGTGCAAGGACTAGCTTATCCACAGATACGCAGTATTTT. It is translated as CSARTSLSTDTQYF.

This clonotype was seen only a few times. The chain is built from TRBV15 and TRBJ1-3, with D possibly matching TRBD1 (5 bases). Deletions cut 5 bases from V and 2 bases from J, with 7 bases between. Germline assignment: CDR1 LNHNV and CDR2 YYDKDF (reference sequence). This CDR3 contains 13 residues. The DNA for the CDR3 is TGTGCCACCAGCGGGGGAGCTGGAAACACCATATATTTT. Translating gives CATSGGAGNTIYF.

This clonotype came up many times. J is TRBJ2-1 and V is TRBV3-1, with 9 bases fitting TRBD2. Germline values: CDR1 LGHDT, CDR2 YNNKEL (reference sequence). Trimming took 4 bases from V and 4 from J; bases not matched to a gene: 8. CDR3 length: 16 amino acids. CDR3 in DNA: TGTGCCAGCAGCCCGCGTGTGGCGGGAGGGTACAATGAGCAGTTCTTC. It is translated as CASSPRVAGGYNEQFF.

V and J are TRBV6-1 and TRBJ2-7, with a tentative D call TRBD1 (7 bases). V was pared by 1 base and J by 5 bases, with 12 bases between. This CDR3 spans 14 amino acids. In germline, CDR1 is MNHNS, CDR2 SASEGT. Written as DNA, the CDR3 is TGTGCCAGCAGTGAAGGACAGGGCGGGAACGAGCAGTACTTC. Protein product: CASSEGQGGNEQYF.

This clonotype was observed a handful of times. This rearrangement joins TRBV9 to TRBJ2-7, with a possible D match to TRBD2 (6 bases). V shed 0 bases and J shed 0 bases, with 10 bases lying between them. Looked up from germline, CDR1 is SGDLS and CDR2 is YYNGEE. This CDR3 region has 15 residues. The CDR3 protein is CASSVADGSSYEQYF. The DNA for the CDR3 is TGTGCCAGCAGCGTAGCGGACGGGAGCTCCTACGAGCAGTACTTC. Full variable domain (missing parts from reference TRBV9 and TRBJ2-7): DSGVTQTPKHLITATGQRVTLRCSPRSGDLSVYWYQQSLDQGLQFLIQYYNGEERAKGNILERFSAQQFPDLHSELNLSSLELGDSALYFCASSVADGSSYEQYFGPGTRLTVT.

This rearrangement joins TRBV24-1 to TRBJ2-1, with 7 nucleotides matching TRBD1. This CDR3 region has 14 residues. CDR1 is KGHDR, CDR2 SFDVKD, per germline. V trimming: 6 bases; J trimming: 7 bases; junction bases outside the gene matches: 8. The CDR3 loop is CATSTTGAGNEQFF. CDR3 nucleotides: TGTGCCACCAGTACCACAGGGGCTGGGAATGAGCAGTTCTTC.

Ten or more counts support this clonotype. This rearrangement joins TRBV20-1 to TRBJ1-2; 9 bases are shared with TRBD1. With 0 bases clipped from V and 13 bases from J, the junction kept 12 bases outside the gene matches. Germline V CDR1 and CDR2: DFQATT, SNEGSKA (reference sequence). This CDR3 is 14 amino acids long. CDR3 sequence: CSARDDRTGAYCTF. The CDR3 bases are TGCAGTGCTAGAGATGACAGGACAGGGGCGTACTGCACCTTC.

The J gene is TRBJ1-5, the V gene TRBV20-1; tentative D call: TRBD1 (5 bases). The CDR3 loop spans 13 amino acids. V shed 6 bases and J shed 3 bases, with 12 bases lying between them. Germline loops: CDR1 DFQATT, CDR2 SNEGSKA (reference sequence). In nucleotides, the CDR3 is TGCAGTGCAGTCCGGGACCTCAATCAGCCCCAGCATTTT. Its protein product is CSAVRDLNQPQHF.

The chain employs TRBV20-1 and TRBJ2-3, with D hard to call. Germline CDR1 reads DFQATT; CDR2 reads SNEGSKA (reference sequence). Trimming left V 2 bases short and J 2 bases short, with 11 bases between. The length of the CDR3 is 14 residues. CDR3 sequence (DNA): TGCAGTGCTAGACAGGCCACCACCACAGATACGCAGTATTTT. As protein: CSARQATTTDTQYF.

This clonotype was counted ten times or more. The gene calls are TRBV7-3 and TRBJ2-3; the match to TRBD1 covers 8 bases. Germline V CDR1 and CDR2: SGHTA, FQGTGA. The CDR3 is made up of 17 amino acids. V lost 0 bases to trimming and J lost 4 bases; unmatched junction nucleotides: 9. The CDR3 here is CASSLTSAGGAADTQYF. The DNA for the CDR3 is TGTGCCAGCAGCTTAACGTCGGCAGGGGGCGCGGCAGATACGCAGTATTTT.

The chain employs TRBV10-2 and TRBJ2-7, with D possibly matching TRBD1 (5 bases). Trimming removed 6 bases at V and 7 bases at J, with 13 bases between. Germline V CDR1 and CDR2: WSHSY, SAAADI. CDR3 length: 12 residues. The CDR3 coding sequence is TGCGCCAGCAGCCAAGAAGGGGCAGAGCAGTACTTC. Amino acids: CASSQEGAEQYF.

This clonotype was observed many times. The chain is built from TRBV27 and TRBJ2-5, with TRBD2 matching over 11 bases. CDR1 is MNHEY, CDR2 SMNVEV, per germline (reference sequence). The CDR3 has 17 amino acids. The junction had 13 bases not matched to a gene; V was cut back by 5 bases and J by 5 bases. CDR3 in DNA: TGTGCCAGCAGTACCGGACTAGCGGGTGTAAGGAAGGAGACCCAGTACTTC. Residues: CASSTGLAGVRKETQYF.

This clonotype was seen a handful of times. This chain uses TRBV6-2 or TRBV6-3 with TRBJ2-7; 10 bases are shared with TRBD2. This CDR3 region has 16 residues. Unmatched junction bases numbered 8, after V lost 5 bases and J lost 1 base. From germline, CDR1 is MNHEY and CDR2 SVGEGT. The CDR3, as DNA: TGTGCCAGCAGTCGATCTACTAGCGGGATTTCCTACGAGCAGTACTTC. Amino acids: CASSRSTSGISYEQYF.

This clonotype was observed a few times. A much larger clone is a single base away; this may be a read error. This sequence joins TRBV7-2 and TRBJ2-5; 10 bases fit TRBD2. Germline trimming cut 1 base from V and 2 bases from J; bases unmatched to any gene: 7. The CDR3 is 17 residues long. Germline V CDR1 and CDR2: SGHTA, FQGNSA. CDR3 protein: CASSLGPSGGNQETQYF. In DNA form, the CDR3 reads TGTGCCAGCAGCTTAGGTCCTAGCGGGGGTAATCAAGAGACCCAGTACTTC.